This TCR beta chain was observed in a study of T cell responses to AZD1222 COVID-19 vaccine. Study results and limitations: With dominance at 160-218 and 743-854, vaccine-associated CD4 TCRs spanned spike. Repertoire sampling was restricted to post-peak T cell response timepoints. Clonal diversity may have been underestimated in mostly white British donors.

A remark on this clone: The target antigen is unknown.

Clones were sequenced by immunoSEQ multiplex PCR, and TCRdb holds only the in-frame ones, with some missing. Of some 150,000 clones detected, roughly 92% appear once; the ten largest clones hold more than 3.5%. Germline V gene data show CDR1 as GTSNPN and CDR2 as SVGIG (reference sequence). The CDR3 sequence is 13 residues long. Trimming shortened V by 3 bases and J by 3 bases, and 8 bases separated the two germline ends. The sample was peripheral blood, taken on day 0 of AZD1222 vaccination. V gene TRBV30 combines with J gene TRBJ2-2; D gene uncertain. The TCR was taken from an adult in good health. The chain's CDR3 is CAWSALDTGELFF. DNA of the CDR3: TGTGCCTGGAGCGCCCTGGACACCGGGGAGCTGTTTTTT.